This TCR beta chain was sequenced during a study of cytomegalovirus exposure and HLA in healthy donors. This PCR relied on a set of 60 Vbeta primers and 13 Jbeta primers. TCRdb's copy holds only in-frame clones and misses some; the assay was immunoSEQ multiplex PCR. The data show under 130,000 clones, roughly 70% seen once. The CDR3 totals 14 residues. From germline, CDR1 is SGDLS and CDR2 YYNGEE. Trimming pared 2 bases from V and 3 bases from J, leaving 8 bases between. The source is a man in his forties in good health and CMV-seropositive. The sample consisted of PBMCs. The rearrangement uses TRBV9 and TRBJ2-2; D gene unclear. In DNA, the CDR3 is TGTGCCAGCAGCGTGCACATGGACACCGGGGAGCTGTTTTTT. This gives the protein CASSVHMDTGELFF.